The 6 T cell receptor beta chains below come from one sample, sequenced in a study of blood T cell repertoires in COVID-19. Libraries were prepared by immunoSEQ multiplex PCR; TCRdb keeps only in-frame clonotypes and omits some of them. The table shows fewer than 80,000 clones, with approximately 92% occurring only once. The sequenced material came from peripheral blood. All receptors come from a human donor in a cohort sampled during active COVID-19.

In its sample, this clone was seen once. This chain links TRBV24-1 with TRBJ1-5; 7 nucleotides line up with TRBD1. With V trimmed by 3 bases and J by 4 bases, 5 bases remained unmatched. The CDR3 has 15 residues. The germline CDR1 and CDR2 sequences are KGHDR and SFDVKD. The CDR3 is CATSDHTGANQPQHF. Written as DNA, the CDR3 is TGTGCCACCAGTGATCACACAGGGGCGAATCAGCCCCAGCATTTT.

The rearrangement joins TRBV28 to TRBJ1-6; no clear D. The V end was cut by 7 bases, the J end by 0 bases, with 10 bases between. CDR3 size: 15 residues. The germline V gene has CDR1 MDHEN and CDR2 SYDVKM. CDR3 amino acids: CASIFESSYNSPLHF. DNA of the CDR3: TGTGCCAGCATCTTCGAGAGCTCCTATAATTCACCCCTCCACTTT.

The CDR3 loop is CASSRSPGGSETQYF. CDR3 bases: TGTGCCAGCAGCCGCTCCCCCGGCGGGAGCGAGACCCAGTACTTC. V and J are TRBV6-5 and TRBJ2-5; 7 bases fit TRBD2. The CDR3 runs to 15 residues. In germline, CDR1 is MNHEY, CDR2 SVGAGI. Unmatched junction bases numbered 12, after V lost 6 bases and J lost 5 bases.

V gene TRBV7-9 combines with J gene TRBJ1-1; D is undetermined. Germline assignment: CDR1 SEHNR and CDR2 FQNEAQ (reference sequence). Trimming took off 1 base at V and 6 bases at J, with 6 bases between the two ends. This CDR3 is 12 amino acids long. The CDR3 nucleotides are TGTGCCAGCAGCTTAGAGCTCCCTGAAGCTTTCTTT. Translated: CASSLELPEAFF.

This sequence joins TRBV20-1 and TRBJ2-5, with a weak D call TRBD1 (6 bases). Germline V gives CDR1 DFQATT, CDR2 SNEGSKA (reference sequence). V lost 8 bases and J lost 2, with 9 bases in between. The CDR3 runs 11 residues. The CDR3 DNA reads as TGCAGTACCGACAGGCAAGAGACCCAGTACTTC. Translation gives CSTDRQETQYF.

J is TRBJ2-7 and V is TRBV14; 10 bases are a match to TRBD2. The germline gives CDR1 SGHDN, CDR2 FVKESK. CDR3 length: 16 amino acids. Trimming at V came to 1 base and at J to 0 bases, leaving 3 bases not matched to a gene. The CDR3 loop is CASSQALAGGSYEQYF. The CDR3 DNA sequence: TGTGCCAGCAGCCAAGCCTTAGCGGGGGGCTCCTACGAGCAGTACTTC. Filled out from reference TRBV14 and TRBJ2-7, the complete variable domain reads EAGVTQFPSHSVIEKGQTVTLRCDPISGHDNLYWYRRVMGKEIKFLLHFVKESKQDESGMPNNRFLAERTGGTYSTLKVQPAELEDSGVYFCASSQALAGGSYEQYFGPGTRLTVT.